A selection of T cell receptor beta chains follows, all from one sample in a study of CD8+ T cells in alopecia areata. The table came from immunoSEQ multiplex PCR; TCRdb's copy has only in-frame clones and leaves some out. Here the sample spans about 160,000 clones, around 71% being singletons. The sequencing here drew on CD4+ T cells sorted from blood, taken at week 4, from a patient treated with tofacitinib. Receptor source: a human donor with alopecia areata. Each CDR3 is given with its conserved first and last residue. Fields, in order: CDR3 DNA, CDR3 protein, clone size, J gene, V gene, D gene. The D gene is left open where the match is weak. Clone size is shown for a subset of rows, as once, few, many or a class of expanded clone.

TGTGCCAGCAGCTTAGGGGGGGTAACAGATACGCAGTATTTT | CASSLGGVTDTQYF | few | TRBJ2-3 | TRBV5-5 | NA
TGCAGCGTTGACTCTGGAAACACCATATATTTT | CSVDSGNTIYF | NA | TRBJ1-3 | TRBV29-1 | NA
TGTGCCATCAGTGAAACCGAGAGCAATGGCTACACCTTC | CAISETESNGYTF | NA | TRBJ1-2 | TRBV10-3 | NA
TGCGCCAGCAGCTGGGGGACAGGCGCCGGCTACACCTTC | CASSWGTGAGYTF | few | TRBJ1-2 | TRBV5-1 | TRBD1
TGTGCCAGCAGTGAAGGGACAGCGGGGGGCGGAGGGGAGCAGTTCTTC | CASSEGTAGGGGEQFF | NA | TRBJ2-1 | TRBV6-1 | TRBD2
TGTGCCAGCAGCCGATCAGGACCGTGGGCTTTCTTT | CASSRSGPWAFF | NA | TRBJ1-1 | TRBV7-9 | NA
TGTGCCAGCAGCCCTATCAGACAGGCTCTATCGAGCTACACCTTC | CASSPIRQALSSYTF | NA | TRBJ1-2 | TRBV11-2 | NA
TGCGCCAGCGGGAGGGGGCTAGATGGAAACACCATATATTTT | CASGRGLDGNTIYF | NA | TRBJ1-3 | TRBV10-2 | TRBD1
TGTGCCAGCAGCTTAGTCCTCCTTAGTGATACGCAGTATTTT | CASSLVLLSDTQYF | many | TRBJ2-3 | TRBV7-2 | NA
TGCGCCAGCAGCGCGGGACAGGGGACGACAACTAATGAAAAACTGTTTTTT | CASSAGQGTTTNEKLFF | NA | TRBJ1-4 | TRBV5-1 | TRBD1
TGTGCCAGCAGTTACTGGGACGGAGGCTCCTACGAGCAGTACTTC | CASSYWDGGSYEQYF | NA | TRBJ2-7 | TRBV6-5 | NA
TGTGCCAGCAGGATTACAGGGGGCGCCGGTCAGCCCCAGCATTTT | CASRITGGAGQPQHF | NA | TRBJ1-5 | TRBV2 | TRBD1
TGTGCCAGCAGCCTACAGGGTTTAAATACGCAGTATTTT | CASSLQGLNTQYF | NA | TRBJ2-3 | TRBV6-5 | NA
TGCAGCGCCGGGGGAGTGGGCTCGCACACTGAAGCTTTCTTT | CSAGGVGSHTEAFF | NA | TRBJ1-1 | TRBV29-1 | NA
TGTGCCAGCAGTTTAGGGCTAGCCACAGATACGCAGTATTTT | CASSLGLATDTQYF | NA | TRBJ2-3 | TRBV27 | NA
TGTGCCAGCAGTAGACACAGCTACGAGCAGTACTTC | CASSRHSYEQYF | few | TRBJ2-7 | TRBV6-1 | NA
TGCAGCGTTGCCCCGGGGGCAGGGAACGAGCAGTACTTC | CSVAPGAGNEQYF | NA | TRBJ2-7 | TRBV29-1 | NA
TGCAGCGTTCGGGAGGGACCTGGAAACACCATATATTTT | CSVREGPGNTIYF | NA | TRBJ1-3 | TRBV29-1 | NA
TGCGCCAGCAGCCAAGATCAAGAGCAGCCCCAGCATTTT | CASSQDQEQPQHF | NA | TRBJ1-5 | TRBV4-3 | NA
TGCGCCAGCAAAACCAGCGGGGGGGCCTACAATGAGCAGTTCTTC | CASKTSGGAYNEQFF | NA | TRBJ2-1 | TRBV5-1 | TRBD2
TGTGCCAGCAGCTTCGGGGGAACGAACACCGGGGAGCTGTTTTTT | CASSFGGTNTGELFF | few | TRBJ2-2 | TRBV7-2 | NA
TGCGCCAGCAGCCCTCAAGGCGGGGGAGACTACGAGCAGTACTTC | CASSPQGGGDYEQYF | NA | TRBJ2-7 | TRBV5-1 | TRBD2
TGTGCCAGCTTGACTCTTTACGAGCAGTACTTC | CASLTLYEQYF | NA | TRBJ2-7 | TRBV2 | NA
TGCGCCAGCAGTGCTAAAGAGACCCAGTACTTC | CASSAKETQYF | NA | TRBJ2-5 | TRBV10-2 | NA
TGTGCCAGCAGCCCCGGGGGGAAAATCACCTACGAGCAGTACTTC | CASSPGGKITYEQYF | NA | TRBJ2-7 | TRBV7-2 | TRBD2
TGTGCCACCAGCAGACCGACAGATCGGGACGGCTACACCTTC | CATSRPTDRDGYTF | NA | TRBJ1-2 | TRBV15 | NA
TGCAGCGTTGGCGGACTATACACAGATACGCAGTATTTT | CSVGGLYTDTQYF | NA | TRBJ2-3 | TRBV29-1 | NA
TGCAGCGTTGAGGACCCGTCCTACGAGCAGTACTTC | CSVEDPSYEQYF | few | TRBJ2-7 | TRBV29-1 | NA
TGTGCCAGCAGCTTGGGACATATCGGGACAGGGCTTGGCTACACCTTC | CASSLGHIGTGLGYTF | NA | TRBJ1-2 | TRBV5-6 | TRBD1
TGTGCCAGCAGCTTAGTGGGTACAGGACAGCAAGAGACCCAGTACTTC | CASSLVGTGQQETQYF | NA | TRBJ2-5 | TRBV13 | NA
TGTGCCAGCAGCTCTCCTCTGTCTGGGGCCAACGTCCTGACTTTC | CASSSPLSGANVLTF | NA | TRBJ2-6 | TRBV5-6 | NA
TGCGCCAGCAGCTCGGGACAGGGGAGCACTGAAGCTTTCTTT | CASSSGQGSTEAFF | NA | TRBJ1-1 | TRBV5-1 | TRBD1
TGCAGTGCCCAGGGGATACACGAGCAGTACTTC | CSAQGIHEQYF | NA | TRBJ2-7 | TRBV20-1 | NA
TGTGCCAGCAGCGTAGGAGAGTTAGCCAAAAACATTCAGTACTTC | CASSVGELAKNIQYF | NA | TRBJ2-4 | TRBV9 | NA
TGTGCCATCAGTGATTCGAACACTGAAGCTTTCTTT | CAISDSNTEAFF | few | TRBJ1-1 | TRBV10-3 | NA
TGCGCCAGCAGCACCAGTTCGACTAGTTCCTACAATGAGCAGTTCTTC | CASSTSSTSSYNEQFF | few | TRBJ2-1 | TRBV5-1 | NA
TGTGCCAGCTCAGAGTACAGGATCTTCACCGGGGAGCTGTTTTTT | CASSEYRIFTGELFF | NA | TRBJ2-2 | TRBV18 | NA